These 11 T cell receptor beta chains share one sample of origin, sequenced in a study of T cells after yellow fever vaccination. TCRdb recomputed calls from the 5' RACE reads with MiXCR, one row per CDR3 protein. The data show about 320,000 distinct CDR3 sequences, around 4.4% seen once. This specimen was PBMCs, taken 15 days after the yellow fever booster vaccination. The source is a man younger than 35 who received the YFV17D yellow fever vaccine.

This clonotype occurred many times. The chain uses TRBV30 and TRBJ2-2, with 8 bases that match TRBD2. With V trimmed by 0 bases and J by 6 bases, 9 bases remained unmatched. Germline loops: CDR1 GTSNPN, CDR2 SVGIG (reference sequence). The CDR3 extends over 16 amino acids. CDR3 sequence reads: CAWSVRGRGVPGELFF. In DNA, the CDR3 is TGTGCCTGGAGTGTACGAGGGCGGGGGGTCCCCGGGGAGCTGTTTTTT. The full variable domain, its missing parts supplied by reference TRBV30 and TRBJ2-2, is SQTIHQWPATLVQPVGSPLSLECTVEGTSNPNLYWYRQAAGRGLQLLFYSVGIGQISSEVPQNLSASRPQDRQFILSSKKLLLSDSGFYLCAWSVRGRGVPGELFFGEGSRLTVL.

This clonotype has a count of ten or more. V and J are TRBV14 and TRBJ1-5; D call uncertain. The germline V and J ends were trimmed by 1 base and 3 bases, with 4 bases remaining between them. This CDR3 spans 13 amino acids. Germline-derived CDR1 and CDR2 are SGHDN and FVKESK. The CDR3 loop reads CASSQGPNQPQHF. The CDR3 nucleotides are TGTGCCAGCAGCCAAGGCCCCAATCAGCCCCAGCATTTT.

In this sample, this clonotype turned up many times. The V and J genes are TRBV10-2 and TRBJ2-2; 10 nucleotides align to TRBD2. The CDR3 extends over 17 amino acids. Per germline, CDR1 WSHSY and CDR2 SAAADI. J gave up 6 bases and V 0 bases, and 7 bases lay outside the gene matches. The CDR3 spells CASSESRLLAGAGELFF. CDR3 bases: TGCGCCAGCAGTGAGTCTAGGTTGCTAGCGGGGGCCGGGGAGCTGTTTTTT.

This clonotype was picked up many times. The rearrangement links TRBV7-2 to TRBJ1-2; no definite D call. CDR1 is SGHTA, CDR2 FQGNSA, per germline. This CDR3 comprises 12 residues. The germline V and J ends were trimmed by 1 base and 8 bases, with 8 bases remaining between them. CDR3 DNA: TGTGCCAGCAGCTTAGGATCTCAGGGCTACACCTTC. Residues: CASSLGSQGYTF.

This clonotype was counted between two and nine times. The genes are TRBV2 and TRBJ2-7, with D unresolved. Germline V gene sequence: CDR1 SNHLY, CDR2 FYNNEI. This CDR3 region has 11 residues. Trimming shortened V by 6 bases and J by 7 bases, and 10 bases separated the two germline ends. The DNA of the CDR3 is TGTGCCAGCAGGGTCTCTTGGGAGCAGTACTTC. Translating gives CASRVSWEQYF.

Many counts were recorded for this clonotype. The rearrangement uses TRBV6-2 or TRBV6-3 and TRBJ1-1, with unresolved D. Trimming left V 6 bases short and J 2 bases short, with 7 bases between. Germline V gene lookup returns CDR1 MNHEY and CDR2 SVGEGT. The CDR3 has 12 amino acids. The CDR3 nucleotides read TGTGCCAGCAGCCTGATCAACACTGAAGCTTTCTTT. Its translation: CASSLINTEAFF.

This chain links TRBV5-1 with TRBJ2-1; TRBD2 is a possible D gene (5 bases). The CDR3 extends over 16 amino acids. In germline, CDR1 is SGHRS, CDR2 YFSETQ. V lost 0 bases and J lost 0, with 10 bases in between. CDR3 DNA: TGCGCCAGCAGCTTGGGGACGGGGAGCTCCTACAATGAGCAGTTCTTC. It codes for CASSLGTGSSYNEQFF.

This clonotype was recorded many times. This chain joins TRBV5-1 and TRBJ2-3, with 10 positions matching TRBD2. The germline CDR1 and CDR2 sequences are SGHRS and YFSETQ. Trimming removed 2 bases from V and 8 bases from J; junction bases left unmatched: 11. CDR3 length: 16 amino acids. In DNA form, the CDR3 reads TGCGCCAGCAGCTTAATAGCGGGGGGACGCGGCAGTACGCAGTATTTT. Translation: CASSLIAGGRGSTQYF.

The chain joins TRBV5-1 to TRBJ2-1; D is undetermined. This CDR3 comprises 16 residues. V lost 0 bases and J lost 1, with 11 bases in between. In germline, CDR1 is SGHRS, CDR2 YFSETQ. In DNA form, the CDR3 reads TGCGCCAGCAGCTTGGGAGTTCTGGGGTCCTACAATGAGCAGTTCTTC. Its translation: CASSLGVLGSYNEQFF.

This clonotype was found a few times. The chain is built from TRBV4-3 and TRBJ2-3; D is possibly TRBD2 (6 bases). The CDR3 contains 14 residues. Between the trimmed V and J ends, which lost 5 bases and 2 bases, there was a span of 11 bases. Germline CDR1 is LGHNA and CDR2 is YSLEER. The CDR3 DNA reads TGCGCCAGCAGCTCCGGGGGTGTCACAGATACGCAGTATTTT. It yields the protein CASSSGGVTDTQYF.

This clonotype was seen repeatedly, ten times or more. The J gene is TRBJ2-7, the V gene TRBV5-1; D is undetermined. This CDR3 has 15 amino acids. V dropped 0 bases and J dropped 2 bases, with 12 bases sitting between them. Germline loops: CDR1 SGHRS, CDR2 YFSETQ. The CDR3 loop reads CASSLGIAGTYEQYV. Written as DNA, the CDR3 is TGCGCCAGCAGCTTGGGTATAGCTGGGACCTACGAGCAGTACGTC.